This T cell receptor beta chain derives from a study of regulatory T cells in long-lasting Graves disease. Study-wide results and limits: Under persistent disease, TRBV28, TRBJ1-2 and TRBJ2-5 were used preferentially.

Assembly of TCR beta libraries relied on iRepertoire HTBI primers together with Arm-PCR of CDR3 regions. MiXCR, run by TCRdb on the multiplex PCR reads, gives a single entry per CDR3 protein. This table has hundreds of thousands of distinct CDR3 sequences, around 15% appearing once. Germline V gene sequence: CDR1 MRHNA, CDR2 SNTAGT. Trimming removed 4 bases from V and 3 bases from J, with 8 bases in between. The CDR3 is made up of 13 amino acids. Described time point: newly diagnosed GD, antithyroid drugs for less than 3 months. PBMC-extracted RNA yielded the TCR library. The table lists this clonotype with many counts. Its antigen is as yet unknown. Separately, the same data were catalogued under a study of T cells in Graves' hyperthyroidism and ophthalmopathy. That paper states: Exclusion of a patient resulted from uncontrolled infection, other autoimmune disease, pregnancy or lactation.

This clonotype was obtained from a woman aged 35-60 years with Graves disease. The V and J genes are TRBV6-4 and TRBJ2-3, with a possible D match to TRBD1 (5 bases). The material was peripheral blood mononuclear cells (PBMCs), obtained at new diagnosis, from a patient treated with antithyroid drugs. The CDR3 bases are TGTGCCAGCAGTGCTACAGGAACAGATACGCAGTATTTT. This codes for CASSATGTDTQYF.